This T cell receptor beta chain originates from a study of long-term antiretroviral therapy in people with HIV. Study-wide points: HIV repertoires spanned narrower CDR3 length ranges than controls.

Assay version v3.0 of immunoSEQ was used, and it was run at survey level. Sequencing used immunoSEQ multiplex PCR; TCRdb keeps in-frame clones, though not all of them. The table includes about 32,000 clones, around 97% detected once. As regards this clone: The antigen remains unidentified.

V dropped 0 bases and J dropped 2; count of bases not matched to a gene: 2. Germline-derived CDR1 and CDR2 are SGHKS and YYEKEE (reference sequence). The CDR3 extends over 16 amino acids. Specimen: unsorted PBMCs, collected 7.6 years after starting antiretroviral therapy. The sequence derives from a man between 25 and 39 years old with HIV. The rearrangement joins TRBV5-5 to TRBJ2-6; TRBD1 matches at 7 bases. CDR3 nucleotide sequence: TGTGCCAGCAGCTTGGGGGGACAGACTGGGGCCAACGTCCTGACTTTC. It codes for CASSLGGQTGANVLTF.